The entry that follows covers one T cell receptor (beta chain) sequence. Its antigen is not known. Germline V lookup: CDR1 MDHEN, CDR2 SYDVKM. This CDR3 comprises 15 residues. The V end was cut by 6 bases, the J end by 1 base, with 13 bases between. These data belong to a study of response to subunit inactivated influenza vaccine. Regarding the study as a whole: It was suggested by the authors that few new T cells are recruited by each seasonal influenza vaccination.

One entry per CDR3 protein results from TCRdb running MiXCR on the RT-PCR reads. The sample lists approximately 490,000 distinct CDR3 sequences; approximately 7.3% were seen once. The TCR comes from a man between 50 and 75 years old who received an inactivated influenza vaccine. The chain has TRBV28 and TRBJ1-3; D might be TRBD1 (5 bases). Source: PBMCs from blood, taken less than 25 months after vaccination. Here the CDR3 DNA reads TGTGCCAGCAGCAAACGGGAGGGGTCTGGAAACACCATATATTTT. Amino acid sequence: CASSKREGSGNTIYF.